This T cell receptor (beta chain) came from a study of early T cells in non-severe SARS-CoV-2 infection (dated by TCRdb to about 2021). Study-level background: Because TCR sequencing relied on bulk RNA taken from unsorted whole blood, pairing of alpha and beta chains was not possible. Summary of the overall study and its limitations: Matching against VDJdb was skewed toward anti-spike CD8 responses, likely underestimated virus-specific expansions, and missed private and CD4 specificities.

Set within a cohort of healthcare workers in London, UK, this nested case-control study involved weekly PCR testing of nasopharyngeal swabs along with blood sampling. Between 23 and 31 March 2020, the week of the UK lockdown, healthcare workers were enrolled and then followed up weekly for as long as 16 weeks. This clonotype occurred many times. It lacks a known antigen. It has no much larger one-base neighbor in the sample; base qualities were not kept. From its cysteine to its phenylalanine, the CDR3 spans 13 amino acids. Left in the record is the CDR3 DNA by itself, 39 bases read in frame from the first base. CDR1 and CDR2 are drawn from the germline V gene: SNHLY, FYNNEI. Trimming costs V 1 base and J 6 bases, and their ends lie 9 bases apart. Libraries were made using 5' RACE. The reads were generated on a NextSeq 500. To correct for sequencing error and PCR bias, the TCR library protocol tagged individual cDNA molecules with unique molecular identifiers. TCR alpha and beta chains were both sequenced, and the abundances of alpha and beta sequences in each sample were closely correlated with each other. The authors' pipeline ran thus. Decombinator V4 was used to annotate the V gene, J gene and CDR3 of the TCR sequences. Expanded TCRs were defined as changing significantly between any two time points under a Poisson model with p below 0.0001. TCR abundances were normalised to the total number of TCRs sequenced per sample and were expressed as counts per million. TRAV1-2 paired with TRAJ12, TRAJ20 or TRAJ33 defined MAIT TCRs, while TRAV10 paired with TRAJ18 defined iNKT TCRs. VDJdb, accessed on 1 November 2021, was searched for TCRs annotated for CMV, EBV and SARS-CoV-2, and TCRs annotated for more than one antigen were excluded. TCRdb trimmed the raw reads at Q25, called clones with MiXCR and kept productive beta chains. Rows with a matching CDR3 protein are joined into one entry that keeps the most common DNA and genes. TCRdb, not the authors, supplied the V and J calls. Within this sample are 62,000 or so distinct CDR3 sequences, with less than 9.5% of them counted one time only. The leading ten clones occupy 10% to 15% of the sample.

The clonotype was recovered from an adult who was a healthcare worker with PCR-confirmed SARS-CoV-2 infection or an uninfected control (not recorded which). The V gene is TRBV2 and the J gene is TRBJ1-2; the D gene assignment is ambiguous. The sample in question was whole blood, obtained at baseline. The DNA is TGTGCCAGCAGTGAAGACAGTATGGATGGCTACACCTTC. This is translated as CASSEDSMDGYTF.